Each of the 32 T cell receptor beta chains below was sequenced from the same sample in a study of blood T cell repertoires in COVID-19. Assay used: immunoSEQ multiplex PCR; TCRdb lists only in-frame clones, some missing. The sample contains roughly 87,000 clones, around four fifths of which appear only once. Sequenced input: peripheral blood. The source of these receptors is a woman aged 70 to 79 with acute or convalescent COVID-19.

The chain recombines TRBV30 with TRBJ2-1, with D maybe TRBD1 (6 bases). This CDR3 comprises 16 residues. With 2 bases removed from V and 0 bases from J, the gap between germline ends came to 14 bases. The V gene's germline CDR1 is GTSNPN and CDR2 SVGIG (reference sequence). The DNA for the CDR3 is TGTGCCTGGAGTAACAGGGCCGGCTCCTCCTACAATGAGCAGTTCTTC. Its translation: CAWSNRAGSSYNEQFF.

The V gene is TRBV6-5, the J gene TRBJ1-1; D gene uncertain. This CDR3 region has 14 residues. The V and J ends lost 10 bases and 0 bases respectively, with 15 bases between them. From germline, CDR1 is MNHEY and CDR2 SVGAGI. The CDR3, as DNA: TGTGCCATCCCGAGAGAGGGTATGAACACTGAAGCTTTCTTT. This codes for CAIPREGMNTEAFF.

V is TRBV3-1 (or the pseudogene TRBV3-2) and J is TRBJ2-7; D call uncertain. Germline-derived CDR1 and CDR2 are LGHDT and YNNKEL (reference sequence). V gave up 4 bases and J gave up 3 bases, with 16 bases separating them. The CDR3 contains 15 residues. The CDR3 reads CASSLAGGEFYEQYF. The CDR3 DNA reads TGTGCCAGCAGCCTAGCTGGCGGAGAGTTCTACGAGCAGTACTTC.

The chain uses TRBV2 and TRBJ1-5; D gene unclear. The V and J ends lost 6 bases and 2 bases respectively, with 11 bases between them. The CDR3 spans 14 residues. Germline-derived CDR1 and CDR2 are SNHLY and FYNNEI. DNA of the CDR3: TGTGCCAGCAGGGATTTCCAGGGCAATCAGCCCCAGCATTTT. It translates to CASRDFQGNQPQHF.

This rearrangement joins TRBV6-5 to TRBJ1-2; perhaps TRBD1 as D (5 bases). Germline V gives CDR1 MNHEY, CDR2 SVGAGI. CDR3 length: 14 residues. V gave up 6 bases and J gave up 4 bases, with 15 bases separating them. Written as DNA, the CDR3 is TGTGCCAGCAGCCGTACGACAGACGGCTATGGCTACACCTTC. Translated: CASSRTTDGYGYTF.

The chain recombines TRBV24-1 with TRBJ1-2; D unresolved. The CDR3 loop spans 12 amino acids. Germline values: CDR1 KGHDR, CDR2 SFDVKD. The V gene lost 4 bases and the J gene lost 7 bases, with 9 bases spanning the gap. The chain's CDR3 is CATSDGPFGYTF. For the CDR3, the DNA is TGTGCCACCAGTGACGGTCCTTTTGGCTACACCTTC.

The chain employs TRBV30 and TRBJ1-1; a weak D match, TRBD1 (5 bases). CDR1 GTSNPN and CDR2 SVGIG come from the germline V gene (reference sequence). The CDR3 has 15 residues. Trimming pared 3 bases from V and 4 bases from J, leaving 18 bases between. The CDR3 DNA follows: TGTGCCTGGAGATTGGGCCGACTCGGGGGCACTGAAGCTTTCTTT. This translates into CAWRLGRLGGTEAFF.

CDR3 in amino acids: CASSRDSFNTEAFF. CDR3 sequence (DNA): TGTGCCAGTAGTAGGGACTCCTTCAACACTGAAGCTTTCTTT. This chain uses TRBV19 with TRBJ1-1, with a weak D call TRBD1 (5 bases). V lost 4 bases and J lost 2, with 11 bases in between. The germline V gene encodes CDR1 LNHDA and CDR2 SQIVND (reference sequence). CDR3 length: 14 amino acids.

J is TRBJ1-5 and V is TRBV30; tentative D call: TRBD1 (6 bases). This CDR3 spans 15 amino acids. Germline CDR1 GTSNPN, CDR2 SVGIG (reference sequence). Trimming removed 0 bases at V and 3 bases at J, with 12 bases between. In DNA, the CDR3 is TGTGCCTGGAGTGTCAGGGGAGCGAACAATCAGCCCCAGCATTTT. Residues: CAWSVRGANNQPQHF. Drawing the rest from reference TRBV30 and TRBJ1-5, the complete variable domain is SQTIHQWPATLVQPVGSPLSLECTVEGTSNPNLYWYRQAAGRGLQLLFYSVGIGQISSEVPQNLSASRPQDRQFILSSKKLLLSDSGFYLCAWSVRGANNQPQHFGDGTRLSIL.

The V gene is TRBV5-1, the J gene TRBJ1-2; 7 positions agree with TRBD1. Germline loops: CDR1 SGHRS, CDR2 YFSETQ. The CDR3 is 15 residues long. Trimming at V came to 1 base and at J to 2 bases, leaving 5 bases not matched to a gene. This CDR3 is CASSLSGTANYGYTF. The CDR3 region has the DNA TGCGCCAGCAGCTTGTCCGGGACAGCGAACTATGGCTACACCTTC.

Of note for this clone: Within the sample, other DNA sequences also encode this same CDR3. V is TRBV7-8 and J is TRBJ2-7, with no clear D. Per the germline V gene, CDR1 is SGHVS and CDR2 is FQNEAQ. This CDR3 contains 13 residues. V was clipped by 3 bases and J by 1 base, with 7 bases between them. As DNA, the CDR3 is TGTGCCAGCAGCTTGGGCCGATCCTACGAGCAGTACTTC. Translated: CASSLGRSYEQYF.

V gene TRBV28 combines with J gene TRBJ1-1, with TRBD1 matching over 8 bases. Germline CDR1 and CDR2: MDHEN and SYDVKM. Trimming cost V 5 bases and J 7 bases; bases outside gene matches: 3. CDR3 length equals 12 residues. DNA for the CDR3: TGTGCCAGCAGTACAGGGGGGGATGAAGCTTTCTTT. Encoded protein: CASSTGGDEAFF.

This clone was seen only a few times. The CDR3, as DNA: TGTGCCAGCAGATTGGGACACTTGAACACTGAAGCTTTCTTT. It yields the protein CASRLGHLNTEAFF. The V call is TRBV6-5, the J call TRBJ1-1, with D possibly matching TRBD1 (6 bases). The V gene lost 6 bases and the J gene lost 0 bases, with 11 bases spanning the gap. This CDR3 region has 14 residues. CDR1 is MNHEY and CDR2 is SVGAGI in the germline V gene.

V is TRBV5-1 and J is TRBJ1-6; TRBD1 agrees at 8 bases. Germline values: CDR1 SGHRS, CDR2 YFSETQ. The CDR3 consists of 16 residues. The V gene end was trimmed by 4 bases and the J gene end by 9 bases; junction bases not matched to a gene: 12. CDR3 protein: CASSGTQTGESSPLHF. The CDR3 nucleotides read TGCGCCAGCAGCGGAACTCAGACAGGGGAGAGTTCACCCCTCCACTTT.

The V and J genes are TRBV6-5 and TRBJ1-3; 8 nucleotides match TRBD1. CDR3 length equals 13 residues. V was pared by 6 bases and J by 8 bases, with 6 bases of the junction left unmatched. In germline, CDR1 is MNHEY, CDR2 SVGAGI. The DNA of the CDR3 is TGTGCCAGCAGGAGGACAGGGTCGGACACCATATATTTT. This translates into CASRRTGSDTIYF.

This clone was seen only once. The CDR3 sequence is CAISEFLSGAQYF. The DNA of the CDR3 is TGTGCCATCAGTGAGTTCCTTTCGGGGGCCCAGTACTTC. This chain uses TRBV10-3 with TRBJ2-5, with D possibly matching TRBD2 (6 bases). Trimming removed 1 base from V and 9 bases from J, with 12 bases in between. The CDR3 totals 13 residues. Germline V gene data show CDR1 as ENHRY and CDR2 as SYGVKD.

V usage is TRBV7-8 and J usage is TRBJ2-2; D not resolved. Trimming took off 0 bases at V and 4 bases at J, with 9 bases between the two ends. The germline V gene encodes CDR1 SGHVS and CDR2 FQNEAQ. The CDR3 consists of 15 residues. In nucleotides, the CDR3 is TGTGCCAGCAGCTTAGCGGTCCCGGGCACCGGGGAGCTGTTTTTT. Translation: CASSLAVPGTGELFF.

The CDR3, as DNA: TGTGCCAGCAGTCGTTCCAATCCGGGACACCCAACCGGCTCTGGGGCCAACGTCCTGACTTTC. Protein: CASSRSNPGHPTGSGANVLTF. This chain connects TRBV6-6 to TRBJ2-6, with D maybe TRBD1 (6 bases). The germline CDR1 and CDR2 sequences are MNHNY and SVGAGI (reference sequence). V dropped 5 bases and J dropped 0 bases, with 26 bases sitting between them. The length of the CDR3 is 21 residues.

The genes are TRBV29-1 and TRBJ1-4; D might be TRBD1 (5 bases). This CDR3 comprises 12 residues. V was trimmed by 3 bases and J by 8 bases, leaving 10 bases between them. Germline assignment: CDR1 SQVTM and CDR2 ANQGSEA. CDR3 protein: CSVDTRGEKLFF. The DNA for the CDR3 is TGCAGCGTTGACACTCGGGGGGAAAAACTGTTTTTT. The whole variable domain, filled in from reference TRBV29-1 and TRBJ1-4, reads SAVISQKPSRDICQRGTSLTIQCQVDSQVTMMFWYRQQPGQSLTLIATANQGSEATYESGFVIDKFPISRPNLTFSTLTVSNMSPEDSSIYLCSVDTRGEKLFFGSGTQLSVL.

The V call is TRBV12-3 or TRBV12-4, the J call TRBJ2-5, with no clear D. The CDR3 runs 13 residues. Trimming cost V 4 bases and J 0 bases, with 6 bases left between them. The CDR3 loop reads CASSWANQETQYF. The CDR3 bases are TGTGCCAGCAGTTGGGCGAACCAAGAGACCCAGTACTTC.

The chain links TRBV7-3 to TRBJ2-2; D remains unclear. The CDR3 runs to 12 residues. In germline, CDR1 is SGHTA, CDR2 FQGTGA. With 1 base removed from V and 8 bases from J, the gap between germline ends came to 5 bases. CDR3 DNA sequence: TGTGCCAGCAGCTTAAACAGTGGGGAGCTGTTTTTT. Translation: CASSLNSGELFF.

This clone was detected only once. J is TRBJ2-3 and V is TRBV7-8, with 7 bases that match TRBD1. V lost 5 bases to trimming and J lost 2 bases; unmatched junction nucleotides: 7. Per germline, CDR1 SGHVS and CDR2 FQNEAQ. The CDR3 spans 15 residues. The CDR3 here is CASSPRGQFTDTQYF. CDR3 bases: TGTGCCAGCAGCCCTAGGGGACAGTTCACAGATACGCAGTATTTT.

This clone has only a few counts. The CDR3 protein is CASSIALYSNQPQHF. Written as DNA, the CDR3 is TGTGCCAGTAGTATAGCCCTATATAGCAATCAGCCCCAGCATTTT. The chain recombines TRBV19 with TRBJ1-5; D not certain. There are 15 residues in the CDR3. Germline V gene sequence: CDR1 LNHDA, CDR2 SQIVND (reference sequence). The V end was cut by 1 base, the J end by 0 bases, with 7 bases between.

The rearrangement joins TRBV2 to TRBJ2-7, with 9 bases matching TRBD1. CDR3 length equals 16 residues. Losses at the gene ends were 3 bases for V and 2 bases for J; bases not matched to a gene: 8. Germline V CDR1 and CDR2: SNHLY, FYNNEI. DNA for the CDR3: TGTGCCAGCAGTGACGGTCCTCGGACAGGGGCCTACGAGCAGTACTTC. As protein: CASSDGPRTGAYEQYF. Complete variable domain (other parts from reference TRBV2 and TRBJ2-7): EPEVTQTPSHQVTQMGQEVILRCVPISNHLYFYWYRQILGQKVEFLVSFYNNEISEKSEIFDDQFSVERPDGSNFTLKIRSTKLEDSAMYFCASSDGPRTGAYEQYFGPGTRLTVT.

The CDR3 DNA reads TGTGCCAGCAGCGCAGACAGGGGGAACACTGAAGCTTTCTTT. This translates into CASSADRGNTEAFF. The chain couples TRBV11-3 to TRBJ1-1; 8 bases align to TRBD1. CDR1 and CDR2 from the germline V gene are SGHNT and YENEEA. The J segment lost 1 base and the V segment lost 5 bases, leaving 3 bases of the junction unmatched. The CDR3 is 14 residues long.

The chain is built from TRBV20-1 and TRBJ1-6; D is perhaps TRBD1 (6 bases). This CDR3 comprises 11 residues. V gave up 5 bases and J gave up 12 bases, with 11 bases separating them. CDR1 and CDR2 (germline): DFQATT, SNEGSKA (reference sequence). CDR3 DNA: TGCAGTGCTGCCAGGGGCGAACCCCTCCACTTT. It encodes CSAARGEPLHF.

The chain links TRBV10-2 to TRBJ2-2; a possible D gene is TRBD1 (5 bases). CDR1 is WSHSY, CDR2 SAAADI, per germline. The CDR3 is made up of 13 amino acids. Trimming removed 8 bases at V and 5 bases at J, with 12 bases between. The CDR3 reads CASGATETGELFF. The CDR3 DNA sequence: TGCGCCAGCGGCGCGACAGAAACCGGGGAGCTGTTTTTT.

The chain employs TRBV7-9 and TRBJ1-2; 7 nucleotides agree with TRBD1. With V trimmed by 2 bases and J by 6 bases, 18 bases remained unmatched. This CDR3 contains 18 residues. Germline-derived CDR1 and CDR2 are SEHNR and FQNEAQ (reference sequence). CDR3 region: CASSLMSTVLGDRDGYTF. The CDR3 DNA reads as TGTGCCAGCAGCTTAATGAGCACAGTCTTGGGGGACAGAGATGGCTACACCTTC.

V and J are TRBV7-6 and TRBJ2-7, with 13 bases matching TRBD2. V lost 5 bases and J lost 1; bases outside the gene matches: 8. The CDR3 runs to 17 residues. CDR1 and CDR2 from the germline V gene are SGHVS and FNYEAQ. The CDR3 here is CASSAGLAGALSYEQYF. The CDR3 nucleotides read TGTGCCAGCAGCGCCGGACTAGCGGGGGCTTTGTCCTACGAGCAGTACTTC.

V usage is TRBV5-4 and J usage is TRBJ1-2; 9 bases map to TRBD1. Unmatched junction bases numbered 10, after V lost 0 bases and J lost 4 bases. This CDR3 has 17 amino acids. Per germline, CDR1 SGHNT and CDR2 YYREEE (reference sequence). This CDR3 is CASSLGGDTGGGYGYTF. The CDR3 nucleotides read TGTGCCAGCAGCTTGGGGGGGGATACAGGGGGCGGCTATGGCTACACCTTC.

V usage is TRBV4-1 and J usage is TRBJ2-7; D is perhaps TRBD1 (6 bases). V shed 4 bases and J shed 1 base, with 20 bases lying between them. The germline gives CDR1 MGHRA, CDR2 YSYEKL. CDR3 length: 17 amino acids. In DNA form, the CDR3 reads TGCGCCAGCAGCCTTCCCGTTGGCAGGGGAAATTCCTACGAGCAGTACTTC. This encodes CASSLPVGRGNSYEQYF.

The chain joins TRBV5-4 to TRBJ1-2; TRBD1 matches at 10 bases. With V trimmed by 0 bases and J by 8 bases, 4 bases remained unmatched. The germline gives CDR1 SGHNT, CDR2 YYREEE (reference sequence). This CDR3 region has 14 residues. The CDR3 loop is CASSLGQGAYGYTF. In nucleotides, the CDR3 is TGTGCCAGCAGCTTGGGACAGGGGGCTTACGGCTACACCTTC. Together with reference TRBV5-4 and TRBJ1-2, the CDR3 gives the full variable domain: ETGVTQSPTHLIKTRGQQVTLRCSSQSGHNTVSWYQQALGQGPQFIFQYYREEENGRGNFPPRFSGLQFPNYSSELNVNALELDDSALYLCASSLGQGAYGYTFGSGTRLTVV.